Each of the 5 T cell receptor beta chains below was sequenced from the same sample in a study of shared clonotypes between healthy human individuals. Assay used: immunoSEQ multiplex PCR; TCRdb lists only in-frame clones, some missing. The sample has 2.3 million or so clones; approximately 95% are singletons. Source material: naive CD4+ T cells from PBMCs. The sample's subset: CD45RA+ positively selected. The receptors stem from a man aged 18 to 30 in good health. Some clones in this sample may be carry-over from other donors' samples.

The chain has TRBV30 and TRBJ1-1; D is unresolved. V was shortened by 7 bases and J by 6 bases, with 15 bases between the two germline ends. The CDR3 runs to 12 residues. Looked up from germline, CDR1 is GTSNPN and CDR2 is SVGIG (reference sequence). The CDR3 region has the DNA TGTGCCTCCCACACGAGGGTGGCTGAAGCTTTCTTT. Its translation: CASHTRVAEAFF. Complete variable domain (other parts from reference TRBV30 and TRBJ1-1): SQTIHQWPATLVQPVGSPLSLECTVEGTSNPNLYWYRQAAGRGLQLLFYSVGIGQISSEVPQNLSASRPQDRQFILSSKKLLLSDSGFYLCASHTRVAEAFFGQGTRLTVV.

This chain connects TRBV7-9 to TRBJ1-4; D gene ambiguous. Germline CDR1 SEHNR, CDR2 FQNEAQ (reference sequence). The CDR3 extends over 18 amino acids. V was trimmed by 5 bases and J by 6 bases, leaving 25 bases between them. In DNA form, the CDR3 reads TGTGCCAGCAGCCCTACACCGTTAAAGACCCTCTCAGATGAAAAACTGTTTTTT. Its translation: CASSPTPLKTLSDEKLFF.

This chain links TRBV5-1 with TRBJ2-3, with 7 nucleotides matching TRBD2. Unmatched junction bases numbered 7, after V lost 6 bases and J lost 0 bases. CDR1 and CDR2 from the germline V gene are SGHRS and YFSETQ. The CDR3 sequence is 15 residues long. CDR3 nucleotide sequence: TGCGCCAGCACCTCTAGCGGAACTAGCACAGATACGCAGTATTTT. Protein sequence: CASTSSGTSTDTQYF.

The rearrangement links TRBV20-1 to TRBJ2-7; possibly TRBD1 for D (5 bases). The CDR3 sequence is 11 residues long. The germline V gene has CDR1 DFQATT and CDR2 SNEGSKA (reference sequence). Trimming shortened V by 5 bases and J by 5 bases, and 10 bases separated the two germline ends. In nucleotides, the CDR3 is TGCAGTGCTGAGAGACAGAACGAGCAGTACTTC. This codes for CSAERQNEQYF.

This rearrangement joins TRBV21-1 to TRBJ2-1; the table's TRBD2 call for D was not verified on the DNA. TRBV21-1 constitutes a pseudogene. This CDR3 is built from 13 residues. The CDR3: CASSLERWREQFF. In DNA form, the CDR3 reads TGTGCCAGCAGCCTAGAGAGGTGGCGGGAGCAGTTCTTC.